This T cell receptor (beta chain) was captured in a study of T cells in Graves' hyperthyroidism and ophthalmopathy (dated by TCRdb to about 2019). Background on the whole study: Peripheral blood was collected at initial diagnosis, before any treatment. TCR V-J signatures able to tell the groups apart were searched for in a discovery cohort of 95 or so patients, of whom 43 had Graves' ophthalmopathy and roughly 57 had stable Graves' hyperthyroidism. Prospective prediction of ophthalmopathy was tested in an independent validation cohort of fewer than 20 hyperthyroidism patients and 15 to 17 patients who later progressed to ophthalmopathy. The roughly 91 discovery patients were randomly divided into training and test sets at a 7:3 ratio. In over five Graves' hyperthyroidism patients, the study also compared T-cell repertoires from thyroid tissue with T-cell repertoires from blood. After blood sampling, hyperthyroidism patients were treated with methimazole at a starting dose of 30 mg daily, and ophthalmopathy patients were treated with high-dose intravenous methylprednisolone. The paper reports TCR Vbeta CDR3 sequencing of some 140 peripheral blood samples: under 45 ophthalmopathy, around 80 hyperthyroidism and roughly 17 progressor patients.

Amplification of TCR beta CDR3 regions was carried out from RNA transcripts. A first-round RT-PCR of the TCR CDR3 used the HTBI primer set with the Qiagen OneStep RT-PCR kit. The libraries were constructed in a second round of multiplex PCR and then size-selected and purified. Paired-end sequencing of the libraries was performed with 100 bp reads on an Illumina HiSeq2000. The paper's processing steps were these. Raw data were processed with SOAPnuke, discarding reads with adapters, uncalled bases, mean Phred below 15, or no exact constant-primer or identifier match. High-quality paired reads were merged with COPE v1.2.5, and unique nucleotide sequences were defined as clonotypes. MiTCR v1.1 was used to align the clonotypes against IMGT TRBV, TRBD and TRBJ reference segments. The analysis was restricted to V-J combinations with a frequency above 0.0001, which together covered 99% to 99.2% of the repertoires. A TCS score was defined as the ratio of F50 (clonal expansion) to E x V (chaos), with BLOSUM62-based TCRdist applied between CDR3 peptides within each V-J. Welch's t-statistics and random forest reduced fewer than 600 V-J features to some 14, which were used in a naive Bayes classifier (R e1071). Clones were called with MiXCR by TCRdb after fastp trimmed the public reads at Q25, and only in-frame beta chains were retained. Under each unique CDR3 protein, matching rows form one entry showing the most common genes and DNA. V and J calls and clone size were set by TCRdb, not the authors. Present in this sample are hundreds of thousands of distinct CDR3 sequences, about 15% of which were seen just once. The ten top clones hold 5.8% of the sample.

CDR1 ENHRY and CDR2 SYGVKD were looked up in the germline V gene. The CDR3 runs 12 residues from the cysteine to the phenylalanine. Of the read, only the CDR3 DNA is kept; its 36 bases are in frame from base 1. At the junction V is shortened by 8 bases and J by 5 bases, with 13 bases in between. This clonotype was detected ten times or more. What antigen it recognizes has not been identified. The sample holds no much larger clone one base away, and base qualities are not on file. Hyperthyroidism patients were aged 18 to 65 years and newly diagnosed, with disease duration of less than 2 months. Exclusion was applied to patients with uncontrolled infections, other autoimmune diseases, pregnancy or lactation. Diagnoses were based on clinical symptoms, serum thyroxine and TRAb, thyroid ultrasound and orbital computed tomography. Blood from progressor patients was drawn when they were first diagnosed with hyperthyroidism, before any ophthalmopathy symptoms appeared. PBMCs were separated from roughly 9.6 ml of fresh peripheral blood using Ficoll-Paque density gradient centrifugation. Patients classed as progressors first received a Graves' hyperthyroidism diagnosis and then went on to develop ophthalmopathy during follow-up. Total RNA was extracted with Trizol reagent, and quality was checked on an Agilent 2100 Bioanalyzer.

Study-wide findings and limitations: Most expanded thyroid clonotypes (frequency above 0.001) were also detected in blood, suggesting blood repertoires may reflect thyroid immune responses. No statistical method was used to set the sample size in advance, and investigators knew the group allocation. During validation, the model predicted progression to ophthalmopathy a median of approximately 6.5 months ahead of onset, with almost 71% sensitivity and under 85% specificity. Ophthalmopathy was separated from stable hyperthyroidism by a 13 V-J signature model, with about 86% sensitivity and approximately 81% specificity obtained in cross-validation and 80%/75% obtained in testing.

The V gene is TRBV10-3 and the J gene is TRBJ2-7; the D gene is perhaps TRBD1 or TRBD2, each of them matching over 5 bases. The TCR originated in a woman aged 25-40 years with Graves' hyperthyroidism that later progressed to Graves' ophthalmopathy. Sequenced input: blood. The CDR3 protein: CAIRGLGDEQYF. Read as DNA, the sequence is TGTGCCATCCGCGGTCTGGGGGACGAGCAGTACTTC.